The clone carrying this TCR beta chain was recorded a few times. The data belong to a study of blood T cell repertoires in COVID-19. On the study more broadly: Samples of COVID-19 (acute and convalescent) were obtained from the United States, Italy and Spain. The analysed material was cDNA or gDNA that came from T cells, B-cell-depleted T cells, or PBMCs.

V was cut by 1 base and J by 4 bases, with 6 bases left in between. The germline V gene has CDR1 SGHAT and CDR2 FQNNGV. The CDR3 has 13 amino acids. Per the original data handling: Reference gene primers were amplified, and this amplification served to estimate nucleated cell counts. TCRdb keeps only in-frame clones here, not all; method: immunoSEQ multiplex PCR. From that table come the V and J calls and clone size; the DNA was used to work out D and trimming. The table lists 90,000 to 120,000 clones, approximately 89% of them singletons. Material: peripheral blood. This clonotype originated in a man between 50 and 59 years old with active or convalescent COVID-19. The chain is built from TRBV11-2 and TRBJ2-3; D is perhaps TRBD2 (5 bases). The DNA of the CDR3 is TGTGCCAGCAGCTTAGGAGGGTCAGATACGCAGTATTTT. Amino acid sequence: CASSLGGSDTQYF.